Following are 20 T cell receptor beta chains from one sample sequenced in a study of lymphopenia after photon versus proton radiotherapy. Clones were read by immunoSEQ multiplex PCR, and TCRdb kept only the in-frame ones, dropping some. The sample has some 30,000 clones; almost 90% are singletons. The sequencing here drew on peripheral blood, taken from a patient treated with photon-based radiotherapy. All receptors come from a woman in her 50s with pancreatic cancer.

The chain has TRBV19 and TRBJ2-7; D perhaps matches TRBD1 (5 bases). The CDR3 has 15 amino acids. The germline V gene encodes CDR1 LNHDA and CDR2 SQIVND (reference sequence). Trimming removed 5 bases at V and 4 bases at J, with 18 bases between. This CDR3 reads CASSPFPGQTYEQYF. For the CDR3, the DNA is TGTGCCAGTAGTCCCTTCCCAGGGCAGACTTACGAGCAGTACTTC.

The chain uses TRBV19 and TRBJ2-2, with D unresolved. This CDR3 spans 18 amino acids. The V gene lost 1 base and the J gene lost 0 bases, with 15 bases spanning the gap. Per the germline V gene, CDR1 is LNHDA and CDR2 is SQIVND (reference sequence). Written as DNA, the CDR3 is TGTGCCAGTAGTATAGTGAAGGTACAGAACTCGAACACCGGGGAGCTGTTTTTT. It is translated as CASSIVKVQNSNTGELFF.

This clone was recorded only once. This sequence joins TRBV15 and TRBJ2-7, with D possibly called TRBD1 or TRBD2 (5 bases each). The CDR3 loop spans 15 amino acids. The ends were cut back, 2 bases at V and 5 bases at J, with 16 bases in the middle. Germline CDR1 reads LNHNV; CDR2 reads YYDKDF (reference sequence). In DNA form, the CDR3 reads TGTGCCACCAGCAGACCCCCCCGGGGCTTAAACGAGCAGTACTTC. It specifies CATSRPPRGLNEQYF.

This chain's CDR3 is CASSLAASYNEQFF. The CDR3 DNA follows: TGTGCCAGTAGTCTAGCGGCCTCCTACAATGAGCAGTTCTTC. The chain carries TRBV19 and TRBJ2-1, with 7 bases aligning to TRBD2. Germline-derived CDR1 and CDR2 are LNHDA and SQIVND (reference sequence). The V and J ends lost 5 bases and 0 bases, in that order; junction bases with no gene match: 1. The CDR3 is 14 residues long.

This chain joins TRBV9 and TRBJ2-7; 7 nucleotides line up with TRBD2. The germline CDR1 and CDR2 sequences are SGDLS and YYNGEE. The junction had 6 bases not matched to a gene; V was cut back by 0 bases and J by 3 bases. CDR3 length: 15 residues. This CDR3 is CASSVGTSDYYEQYF. The CDR3 DNA reads as TGTGCCAGCAGCGTAGGTACTAGCGACTACTACGAGCAGTACTTC.

V and J are TRBV7-9 and TRBJ2-1, with TRBD2 identical over 13 bases. There are 15 residues in the CDR3. Losses at the gene ends were 6 bases for V and 7 bases for J; bases not matched to a gene: 6. Germline CDR1 reads SEHNR; CDR2 reads FQNEAQ (reference sequence). Here the CDR3 DNA reads TGTGCCAGCAGACATGGACTAGCGGGAGAGAATGAGCAGTTCTTC. The encoded protein is CASRHGLAGENEQFF.

This clone was detected only once. The rearrangement joins TRBV28 to TRBJ2-7; perhaps D is TRBD1 or TRBD2 (6 bases each). Germline values: CDR1 MDHEN, CDR2 SYDVKM. Deletions cut 6 bases from V and 8 bases from J, with 17 bases between. CDR3 size: 13 residues. CDR3 nucleotide sequence: TGTGCCAGCAGCTCCGGACAGCGGGTCCAGCAGTACTTC. Protein: CASSSGQRVQQYF.

V and J are TRBV19 and TRBJ1-1, with D possibly TRBD1 on 6 matching bases. CDR3 length: 14 residues. V lost 7 bases and J lost 5, with 17 bases in between. The V gene's germline CDR1 is LNHDA and CDR2 SQIVND (reference sequence). The CDR3 reads CASITGQYGTEAFF. The DNA of the CDR3 is TGTGCCAGTATCACGGGACAATACGGGACTGAAGCTTTCTTT.

The chain has TRBV7-2 and TRBJ2-5; TRBD1 is a possible D gene (5 bases). The germline V and J ends were trimmed by 0 bases and 5 bases, with 7 bases remaining between them. This CDR3 contains 13 residues. In germline, CDR1 is SGHTA, CDR2 FQGNSA. CDR3 residues: CASSLARQETQYF. CDR3 bases: TGTGCCAGCAGCTTAGCAAGACAGGAGACCCAGTACTTC.

The chain joins TRBV29-1 to TRBJ2-7, with D maybe TRBD2 (7 bases). CDR1 and CDR2 (germline): SQVTM, ANQGSEA. This CDR3 comprises 14 residues. V lost 5 bases and J 2 bases, leaving 16 bases between the germline ends. CDR3 in amino acids: CSVRRGGATYEQYF. Here the CDR3 DNA reads TGCAGCGTTAGAAGGGGGGGAGCAACCTACGAGCAGTACTTC.

This chain connects TRBV10-1 to TRBJ2-7; D remains ambiguous. Trimming cost V 3 bases and J 1 base, with 4 bases left between them. The CDR3 is 12 residues long. The germline V gene has CDR1 WNHNN and CDR2 SYGVQD (reference sequence). The CDR3 DNA reads as TGCGCCAGCAGTGATGGTTCCTACGAGCAGTACTTC. Translated: CASSDGSYEQYF.

This clone turned up a few times. The gene calls are TRBV18 and TRBJ2-7, with D maybe TRBD1 (6 bases). The CDR3 length is 12 residues. The germline V and J ends were trimmed by 6 bases and 7 bases, with 13 bases remaining between them. Germline V gene data show CDR1 as KGHSH and CDR2 as LQKENI. CDR3 DNA sequence: TGTGCCAGCTCCCCGAACAGGGATGAGCAGTACTTC. Encoded protein: CASSPNRDEQYF.

This chain joins TRBV13 and TRBJ1-3, with 8 bases lining up with TRBD1. Germline V lookup: CDR1 PRHDT, CDR2 FYEKMQ (reference sequence). Trimming removed 0 bases from V and 4 bases from J; junction bases left unmatched: 5. This CDR3 is 16 amino acids long. CDR3 region: CASSLGQGGRGNTIYF. The CDR3 DNA is TGTGCCAGCAGCTTAGGACAGGGGGGACGAGGAAACACCATATATTTT.

This chain links TRBV2 with TRBJ2-7; D gene uncertain. Germline V gene sequence: CDR1 SNHLY, CDR2 FYNNEI. The V and J ends lost 6 bases and 4 bases respectively, with 7 bases between them. The CDR3 has 11 amino acids. CDR3 DNA: TGTGCCAGCAGGCAATCGTACGAGCAGTACTTC. Translation: CASRQSYEQYF.

V usage is TRBV9 and J usage is TRBJ2-2, with 8 bases that match TRBD1. Germline V lookup: CDR1 SGDLS, CDR2 YYNGEE. This CDR3 contains 15 residues. V trimming: 0 bases; J trimming: 5 bases; junction bases outside the gene matches: 3. CDR3 region: CASSVGTGMTGELFF. CDR3 bases: TGTGCCAGCAGCGTAGGGACAGGGATGACCGGGGAGCTGTTTTTT.

V usage is TRBV4-2 and J usage is TRBJ2-3; D is possibly TRBD2 (7 bases). V lost 5 bases and J lost 0, with 18 bases in between. This CDR3 has 17 amino acids. Germline values: CDR1 LGHNA, CDR2 YNFKEQ. The CDR3 here is CASSFRGTGGSTDTQYF. CDR3 coding DNA: TGTGCCAGCAGCTTTAGAGGGACGGGGGGCAGCACAGATACGCAGTATTTT.

The table lists this clone with a count of one. The chain uses TRBV5-6 and TRBJ2-7; 9 nucleotides agree with TRBD1. The CDR3 has 15 residues. Germline CDR1 SGHDT, CDR2 YYEEEE. V gave up 3 bases and J gave up 2 bases; unmatched junction bases: 6. The CDR3 spells CASSSRDRAAYEQYF. Written as DNA, the CDR3 is TGTGCCAGCAGCTCCCGGGACAGGGCGGCCTACGAGCAGTACTTC.

The count of this clone is one. The rearrangement joins TRBV30 to TRBJ2-2; 7 bases line up with TRBD2. V was pared by 5 bases and J by 6 bases, with 9 bases of the junction left unmatched. The CDR3 runs to 14 residues. Germline V gene lookup returns CDR1 GTSNPN and CDR2 SVGIG (reference sequence). The CDR3 bases are TGTGCCTGGGGGCGCACGACTAGCTCCGGGGAGCTGTTTTTT. Its translation: CAWGRTTSSGELFF.

The chain links TRBV2 to TRBJ2-4; D is possibly TRBD2 (6 bases). The CDR3 is 14 amino acids. V lost 0 bases and J lost 9, with 12 bases in between. Germline CDR1 and CDR2: SNHLY and FYNNEI. The CDR3 spells CASSEARTGGIQYF. The CDR3 nucleotides read TGTGCCAGCAGTGAAGCGCGGACCGGGGGCATTCAGTACTTC. Complete variable domain (other parts from reference TRBV2 and TRBJ2-4): EPEVTQTPSHQVTQMGQEVILRCVPISNHLYFYWYRQILGQKVEFLVSFYNNEISEKSEIFDDQFSVERPDGSNFTLKIRSTKLEDSAMYFCASSEARTGGIQYFGAGTRLSVL.

This clone was recorded only once. The rearrangement links TRBV27 to TRBJ2-1; D unresolved. This CDR3 spans 15 amino acids. Trimming cost V 3 bases and J 5 bases, with 14 bases left between them. Germline values: CDR1 MNHEY, CDR2 SMNVEV (reference sequence). The CDR3 region is CASSFGGRAHNEQFF. CDR3 bases: TGTGCCAGCAGTTTTGGTGGAAGGGCTCACAATGAGCAGTTCTTC.